Shown below are 21 T cell receptor beta chains from a single sample sequenced in a study of spatial heterogeneity in lung cancer. The time point: sample taken at primary tumor resection. Tumor, nontumor lung or frozen PBMC supplied whole RNA, sequenced without sorting. TCRdb re-derived calls from the 5' RACE reads in MiXCR, one entry per CDR3 protein. Seen here are approximately 90,000 distinct CDR3 sequences, roughly 8.7% observed once, and the top ten hold 6% to 7.5%. This specimen consisted of PBMCs, obtained at surgery. These TCRs come from a male donor with early-stage non-small cell lung cancer.

This clonotype was found many times. This rearrangement joins TRBV20-1 to TRBJ1-2, with D unclear. Looked up from germline, CDR1 is DFQATT and CDR2 is SNEGSKA (reference sequence). This CDR3 is 13 amino acids long. Trimming stripped 5 bases from V and 1 base from J, with 11 bases between. CDR3 in DNA: TGCAGTGCTTGGGATGGGGTTAACTATGGCTACACCTTC. This translates into CSAWDGVNYGYTF.

The CDR3, as DNA: TGCGCCAGCAGCGCCGGGGGACTAGCGGGAGAAAATGAGCAGTTCTTC. Protein: CASSAGGLAGENEQFF. The chain uses TRBV5-1 and TRBJ2-1; 14 positions match TRBD2. Germline V CDR1 and CDR2: SGHRS, YFSETQ. V was clipped by 4 bases and J by 7 bases; unmatched bases: 7. The CDR3 covers 16 residues.

This clonotype was seen only a few times. The chain combines TRBV6-5 with TRBJ2-1; TRBD2 agrees at 7 bases. V lost 0 bases and J lost 7; bases outside the gene matches: 9. Germline assignment: CDR1 MNHEY and CDR2 SVGAGI. The CDR3 is 16 residues long. CDR3 sequence reads: CASSYSAGEALNEQFF. The CDR3 nucleotides read TGTGCCAGCAGTTACTCTGCGGGAGAGGCTTTGAATGAGCAGTTCTTC.

The sample holds a few counts of this clonotype. This sequence joins TRBV12-3 or TRBV12-4 and TRBJ2-7; TRBD1 is a possible D gene (6 bases). V dropped 3 bases and J dropped 6 bases, with 9 bases sitting between them. This CDR3 is built from 12 residues. Here the CDR3 reads CASSLARGEQYF. In nucleotides, the CDR3 is TGTGCCAGCAGTTTGGCCAGGGGCGAGCAGTACTTC.

This clonotype was observed a handful of times. The chain has TRBV11-2 and TRBJ2-5; 11 positions match TRBD1. Germline values: CDR1 SGHAT, CDR2 FQNNGV. The CDR3 extends over 16 amino acids. With 7 bases clipped from V and 2 bases from J, the junction kept 9 bases outside the gene matches. CDR3 sequence: CASTPGGTGGQETQYF. CDR3 nucleotides: TGTGCCAGCACCCCGGGGGGGACAGGGGGGCAAGAGACCCAGTACTTC.

CDR3 in amino acids: CSAWNTEAFF. CDR3 DNA: TGCAGTGCTTGGAACACTGAAGCTTTCTTT. The chain recombines TRBV20-1 with TRBJ1-1; D gene ambiguous. Germline loops: CDR1 DFQATT, CDR2 SNEGSKA (reference sequence). Deletions cut 5 bases from V and 1 base from J, with 2 bases between. The CDR3 sequence is 10 residues long.

This clonotype was picked up a small number of times. The chain links TRBV10-3 to TRBJ2-2; the D gene is possibly TRBD2 (5 bases). Germline values: CDR1 ENHRY, CDR2 SYGVKD. This CDR3 is 14 amino acids long. V was pared by 2 bases and J by 6 bases, with 10 bases between. CDR3 nucleotides: TGTGCCATCAGTGAGCGGGGTAACGCCGGGGAGCTGTTTTTT. It codes for CAISERGNAGELFF.

Many counts were recorded for this clonotype. This sequence joins TRBV24-1 and TRBJ2-3, with 8 bases that match TRBD1. There are 15 residues in the CDR3. V gave up 10 bases and J gave up 2 bases; unmatched junction bases: 10. Germline values: CDR1 KGHDR, CDR2 SFDVKD. The CDR3 protein is CATEDGTGATDTQYF. The CDR3 coding sequence is TGTGCCACGGAGGACGGGACAGGCGCCACAGATACGCAGTATTTT.

At least ten counts were recorded for this clonotype. The V gene is TRBV30, the J gene TRBJ2-5; D is uncertain. CDR1 and CDR2 (germline): GTSNPN, SVGIG (reference sequence). This CDR3 contains 13 residues. V was cut by 5 bases and J by 2 bases, with 12 bases left in between. CDR3 residues: CAWELHPQETQYF. CDR3 bases: TGTGCCTGGGAACTCCACCCACAAGAGACCCAGTACTTC.

This clonotype was seen a few times. The chain is built from TRBV20-1 and TRBJ2-5; tentative D call: TRBD2 (6 bases). Germline CDR1 and CDR2: DFQATT and SNEGSKA (reference sequence). The CDR3 length is 11 residues. Trimming cost V 6 bases and J 4 bases, with 9 bases left between them. The CDR3 here is CSARRGETQYF. Here the CDR3 DNA reads TGCAGTGCCCGGCGGGGAGAGACCCAGTACTTC.

The sample holds a few counts of this clonotype. The rearrangement uses TRBV24-1 and TRBJ2-2, with 8 bases matching TRBD1. This CDR3 is built from 15 residues. V was clipped by 3 bases and J by 7 bases; unmatched bases: 6. Looked up from germline, CDR1 is KGHDR and CDR2 is SFDVKD. CDR3 in amino acids: CATSDRTGWSGELFF. In DNA, the CDR3 is TGTGCCACCAGTGATCGGACAGGGTGGAGCGGGGAGCTGTTTTTT.

This clonotype was observed a few times. CDR3 protein: CASSFASSYNEQFF. The CDR3 DNA reads as TGTGCCAGCAGCTTTGCTAGCTCCTACAATGAGCAGTTCTTC. The chain combines TRBV7-2 with TRBJ2-1; D gene uncertain. The CDR3 runs 14 residues. Germline V CDR1 and CDR2: SGHTA, FQGNSA. Trimming left V 3 bases short and J 0 bases short, with 6 bases between.

This clonotype has more than one count but fewer than ten. The J gene is TRBJ2-1, the V gene TRBV18; TRBD2 agrees at 9 bases. Trimming took 2 bases from V and 9 from J; bases not matched to a gene: 11. CDR3 length: 16 residues. Germline V lookup: CDR1 KGHSH, CDR2 LQKENI. The CDR3 sequence: CASSPNSGSILLEQFF. DNA of the CDR3: TGTGCCAGCTCACCAAATAGCGGGAGCATTCTCCTTGAGCAGTTCTTC.

In its sample, this clonotype was seen many times. V usage is TRBV5-6 and J usage is TRBJ1-2; D is uncertain. CDR3 length: 13 residues. Germline V gene lookup returns CDR1 SGHDT and CDR2 YYEEEE. The V and J ends lost 1 base and 9 bases respectively, with 13 bases between them. CDR3 region: CASSLRTAESYTF. CDR3 DNA sequence: TGTGCCAGCAGCTTGCGGACTGCCGAAAGCTACACCTTC.

The gene calls are TRBV5-1 and TRBJ2-4, with a weak D call TRBD1 (5 bases). Germline loops: CDR1 SGHRS, CDR2 YFSETQ. The CDR3 spans 14 residues. V was trimmed by 0 bases and J by 6 bases, leaving 10 bases between them. CDR3 in DNA: TGCGCCAGCAGCTTGGCCGGCCAGGGAAACATTCAGTACTTC. Its translation is CASSLAGQGNIQYF.

This clonotype was recorded at least ten times. The chain employs TRBV6-1 and TRBJ2-7; D perhaps matches TRBD2 (5 bases). The ends were cut back, 8 bases at V and 0 bases at J, with 14 bases in the middle. Germline values: CDR1 MNHNS, CDR2 SASEGT. This CDR3 has 14 residues. Here the CDR3 reads CASFEEGLSYEQYF. The CDR3 region has the DNA TGTGCCAGCTTCGAAGAGGGCCTCTCCTACGAGCAGTACTTC.

This clonotype was seen at least ten times. The chain joins TRBV3-1 to TRBJ2-3, with 9 bases matching TRBD2. CDR3 length: 16 amino acids. V gave up 3 bases and J gave up 2 bases; unmatched junction bases: 6. Germline CDR1 LGHDT, CDR2 YNNKEL (reference sequence). This CDR3 is CASSQASGIPTDTQYF. CDR3 bases: TGTGCCAGCAGCCAGGCTAGCGGGATCCCCACAGATACGCAGTATTTT.

This clonotype occurred many times. This chain uses TRBV13 with TRBJ2-7; 11 positions agree with TRBD1. V lost 5 bases, J lost 4 bases, and 7 bases stayed unmatched. The length of the CDR3 is 15 residues. The germline V gene has CDR1 PRHDT and CDR2 FYEKMQ (reference sequence). The CDR3 DNA reads as TGTGCCAGCAGCCCCGGGACAGGGGGTTATTACGAGCAGTACTTC. Its protein is CASSPGTGGYYEQYF. Full variable domain (outside the CDR3, taken from reference TRBV13 and TRBJ2-7): AAGVIQSPRHLIKEKRETATLKCYPIPRHDTVYWYQQGPGQDPQFLISFYEKMQSDKGSIPDRFSAQQFSDYHSELNMSSLELGDSALYFCASSPGTGGYYEQYFGPGTRLTVT.

This clonotype was seen a handful of times. V is TRBV12-5 and J is TRBJ1-6, with D possibly TRBD1 on 5 matching bases. Germline lookup yields CDR1 LGHNT and CDR2 FRNRAP. Trimming cost V 0 bases and J 6 bases, with 12 bases left between them. CDR3 size: 16 residues. CDR3 sequence (DNA): TGTGCTAGTGGTTTGGTGTTCGGGACGGCTAATTCACCCCTCCACTTT. Amino acid sequence: CASGLVFGTANSPLHF.

The CDR3: CASRTRSYEQYF. CDR3 bases: TGTGCCAGCAGGACGAGGTCCTACGAGCAGTACTTC. This sequence joins TRBV5-6 and TRBJ2-7; D remains unclear. The CDR3 is 12 residues long. V was clipped by 5 bases and J by 1 base, with 7 bases between them. Germline V gene data show CDR1 as SGHDT and CDR2 as YYEEEE.

This clonotype was detected many times. The genes are TRBV5-1 and TRBJ2-1; 7 nucleotides agree with TRBD2. Trimming at V came to 4 bases and at J to 3 bases, leaving 10 bases not matched to a gene. Looked up from germline, CDR1 is SGHRS and CDR2 is YFSETQ. This CDR3 comprises 16 residues. CDR3: CASSLELAPSYNEQFF. CDR3 in DNA: TGCGCCAGCAGCCTCGAACTAGCGCCTAGCTACAATGAGCAGTTCTTC.